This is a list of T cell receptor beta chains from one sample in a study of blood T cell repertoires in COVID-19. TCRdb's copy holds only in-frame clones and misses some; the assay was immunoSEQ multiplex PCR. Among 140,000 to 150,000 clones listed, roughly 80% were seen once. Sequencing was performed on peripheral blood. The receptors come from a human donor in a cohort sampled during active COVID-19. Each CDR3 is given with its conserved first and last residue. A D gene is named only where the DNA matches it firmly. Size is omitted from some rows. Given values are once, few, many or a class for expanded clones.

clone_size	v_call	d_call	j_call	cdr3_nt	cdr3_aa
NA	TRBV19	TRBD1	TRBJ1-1	TGTGCCAGTAGTATAGGGGGGACAGCTGAGACTGAAGCTTTCTTT	CASSIGGTAETEAFF
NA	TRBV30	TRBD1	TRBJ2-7	TGTGCCTGGAGTACAGGGGTAACGTACGAGCAGTACTTC	CAWSTGVTYEQYF
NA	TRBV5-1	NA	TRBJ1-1	TGCGCCAGCAGCTTGGCCAATCAGGCAGGCGAAATCCGGAACACTGAAGCTTTCTTT	CASSLANQAGEIRNTEAFF
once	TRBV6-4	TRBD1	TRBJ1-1	TGTGCCAGCAGACGGACAGGGGAAACCACTGAAGCTTTCTTT	CASRRTGETTEAFF
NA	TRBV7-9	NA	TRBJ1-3	TGTGCCAGCAGCCCTTCGGCTGGAAACACCATATATTTT	CASSPSAGNTIYF
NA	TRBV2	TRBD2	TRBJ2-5	TGTGCCAGCCAGGAGCGGGGGACCCAAGAGACCCAGTACTTC	CASQERGTQETQYF
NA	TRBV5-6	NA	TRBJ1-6	TGTGCCAGCAGCTCCCACAGGGCTGCCTATAATTCACCCCTCCACTTT	CASSSHRAAYNSPLHF
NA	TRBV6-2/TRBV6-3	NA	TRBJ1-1	TGTGCCAGCAGCACCCGCTCGGGCACTGAAGCTTTCTTT	CASSTRSGTEAFF
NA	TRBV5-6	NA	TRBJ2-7	TGTGCCAGCAGCCTGGTCTCGCATTTCGGCGAGCAGTACTTC	CASSLVSHFGEQYF
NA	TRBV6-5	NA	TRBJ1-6	TGTGCCAGCAGTTACTTCAGGGAAGGACAATCACCCCTCCACTTT	CASSYFREGQSPLHF
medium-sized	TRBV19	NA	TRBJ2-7	TGTGCCAGTAGTCGGGGCTACGAGCAGTACTTC	CASSRGYEQYF